Following are 21 T cell receptor beta chains from one sample sequenced in a study of shared clonotypes between healthy human individuals. Measured with immunoSEQ multiplex PCR; TCRdb has only the in-frame clones, and not every one. The sample carries 2 million to 2.5 million clones, approximately 95% recorded once. The sample comprised naive CD4+ T cells from PBMCs. Subset denoted: CD45RA+ positively selected. The receptors shown here come from a man aged 18-30 years in good health. Some clones in this sample may be carry-over from other donors' samples.

This clone was observed a single time. The gene calls are TRBV9 and TRBJ1-1; no clear D gene. The V gene's germline CDR1 is SGDLS and CDR2 YYNGEE. This CDR3 has 14 amino acids. Trimming took off 4 bases at V and 1 base at J, with 11 bases between the two ends. CDR3 sequence reads: CASSPSSRNTEAFF. CDR3 coding DNA: TGTGCCAGCAGCCCCAGTTCTAGGAACACTGAAGCTTTCTTT. Drawing the rest from reference TRBV9 and TRBJ1-1, the complete variable domain is DSGVTQTPKHLITATGQRVTLRCSPRSGDLSVYWYQQSLDQGLQFLIQYYNGEERAKGNILERFSAQQFPDLHSELNLSSLELGDSALYFCASSPSSRNTEAFFGQGTRLTVV.

The gene calls are TRBV13 and TRBJ2-1; 14 positions agree with TRBD2. Germline-derived CDR1 and CDR2 are PRHDT and FYEKMQ (reference sequence). Unmatched junction bases numbered 5, after V lost 8 bases and J lost 2 bases. The CDR3 extends over 16 amino acids. The CDR3 loop is CASVGLAGVAYNEQFF. CDR3 DNA: TGTGCCAGCGTGGGACTAGCGGGAGTGGCCTACAATGAGCAGTTCTTC. Filled out from reference TRBV13 and TRBJ2-1, the complete variable domain reads AAGVIQSPRHLIKEKRETATLKCYPIPRHDTVYWYQQGPGQDPQFLISFYEKMQSDKGSIPDRFSAQQFSDYHSELNMSSLELGDSALYFCASVGLAGVAYNEQFFGPGTRLTVL.

This chain joins TRBV10-2 and TRBJ2-5; 7 bases align to TRBD1. The closer fit of TRBJ2-7 to the DNA end suggests the J call may be wrong. The CDR3 spans 15 residues. Germline values: CDR1 WSHSY, CDR2 SAAADI. As DNA, the CDR3 is TGCGCCAGCAGCCAAGCCGGGACAGCAACCTACGAGCAGTACTTC. Its protein product is CASSQAGTATYEQYF.

A note on this clone: An end of the junction does not agree with germline; a read error may underlie this. This chain connects TRBV6-1 to TRBJ2-5; TRBD2 might be the D (6 bases). The CDR3 has 11 residues. Germline V gene lookup returns CDR1 MNHNS and CDR2 SASEGT. CDR3 residues: CASSVGDSRHF. The CDR3 bases are TGTGCCAGCAGTGTGGGGGACTCCCGTCACTTC.

The rearrangement links TRBV28 to TRBJ2-2, with D possibly matching TRBD1 (6 bases). This CDR3 is 15 amino acids long. Germline CDR1 MDHEN, CDR2 SYDVKM. V was trimmed by 8 bases and J by 5 bases, leaving 18 bases between them. In nucleotides, the CDR3 is TGTGCCAGCGTTCCACAGGGACCCAGGACCGGGGAGCTGTTTTTT. Encoded protein: CASVPQGPRTGELFF.

This chain connects TRBV28 to TRBJ2-1, with D unclear. This CDR3 comprises 13 residues. Trimming left V 5 bases short and J 7 bases short, with 12 bases between. Germline V CDR1 and CDR2: MDHEN, SYDVKM. Written as DNA, the CDR3 is TGTGCCAGCAGTCCGACGGTAGGGAATGAGCAGTTCTTC. Translation gives CASSPTVGNEQFF.

Note on this clone: Other DNA sequences in the sample encode the same CDR3. V and J are TRBV29-1 and TRBJ2-5; TRBD1 aligns across 8 bases. This CDR3 region has 13 residues. Trimming took 7 bases from V and 0 from J; bases not matched to a gene: 4. Germline CDR1 is SQVTM and CDR2 is ANQGSEA. CDR3 coding DNA: TGCAGCGGCTACAGGGGGAACCAAGAGACCCAGTACTTC. This sequence encodes CSGYRGNQETQYF.

The chain carries TRBV11-3 and TRBJ2-1; a weak D match, TRBD2 (5 bases). The CDR3 has 16 amino acids. The germline V gene encodes CDR1 SGHNT and CDR2 YENEEA. V was clipped by 2 bases and J by 0 bases, with 11 bases between them. This CDR3 reads CASSLYPGSSYNEQFF. DNA for the CDR3: TGTGCCAGCAGCTTATATCCGGGGAGCTCCTACAATGAGCAGTTCTTC.

This chain uses TRBV28 with TRBJ1-2; 7 bases align to TRBD1. This CDR3 comprises 17 residues. CDR1 MDHEN and CDR2 SYDVKM come from the germline V gene. With 4 bases clipped from V and 4 bases from J, the junction kept 15 bases outside the gene matches. The CDR3 protein is CASSSILRYRGGYGYTF. CDR3 bases: TGTGCCAGCAGTTCAATTTTACGATACAGGGGTGGCTATGGCTACACCTTC.

The J gene is TRBJ1-1, the V gene TRBV5-4; D is possibly TRBD1 (6 bases). Germline-derived CDR1 and CDR2 are SGHNT and YYREEE (reference sequence). Trimming took 4 bases from V and 1 from J, leaving 11 bases between them. This CDR3 contains 14 residues. This CDR3 is CASSKATGNTEAFF. The CDR3 bases are TGTGCCAGCAGCAAGGCGACAGGGAACACTGAAGCTTTCTTT.

This clone was picked up a small number of times. The CDR3 DNA sequence: TGTGCCAGCAGCTCCGAAGGAGGGCAGCGAGGGGAAAAACTGTTTTTT. Translating it yields CASSSEGGQRGEKLFF. The rearrangement links TRBV7-9 to TRBJ1-4; D remains unclear. CDR1 and CDR2 (germline): SEHNR, FQNEAQ (reference sequence). V lost 4 bases and J 8 bases, leaving 20 bases between the germline ends. The CDR3 is made up of 16 amino acids.

The rearrangement joins TRBV11-3 to TRBJ1-5; D is undetermined. Germline-derived CDR1 and CDR2 are SGHNT and YENEEA. V was pared by 3 bases and J by 7 bases, with 13 bases between. The CDR3 is 14 amino acids. CDR3 region: CASSLDPRRQPQHF. The CDR3 DNA reads as TGTGCCAGCAGCTTGGACCCGAGAAGGCAGCCCCAGCATTTT. Full variable domain (rest looked up from reference TRBV11-3 and TRBJ1-5): EAGVVQSPRYKIIEKKQPVAFWCNPISGHNTLYWYLQNLGQGPELLIRYENEEAVDDSQLPKDRFSAERLKGVDSTLKIQPAELGDSAVYLCASSLDPRRQPQHFGDGTRLSIL.

The genes are TRBV7-2 and TRBJ1-3; D gene ambiguous. Germline V lookup: CDR1 SGHTA, CDR2 FQGNSA. The CDR3 runs to 11 residues. Trimming cost V 4 bases and J 2 bases, with 0 bases left between them. This CDR3 is CASSSGNTIYF. The CDR3 DNA follows: TGTGCCAGCAGCTCTGGAAACACCATATATTTT.

The rearrangement joins TRBV30 to TRBJ2-5; 8 bases are a match to TRBD1. The length of the CDR3 is 19 residues. V dropped 1 base and J dropped 11; count of bases not matched to a gene: 27. Germline loops: CDR1 GTSNPN, CDR2 SVGIG (reference sequence). In DNA form, the CDR3 reads TGTGCCTGGAGTGCTTGGCGGATCACAGGGGGTGCGTTGAATGGGGAGCAGTACTTC. Encoded protein: CAWSAWRITGGALNGEQYF.

The V call is TRBV7-9, the J call TRBJ2-1; 10 bases align to TRBD2. The germline V gene has CDR1 SEHNR and CDR2 FQNEAQ (reference sequence). This CDR3 spans 15 amino acids. V lost 4 bases and J lost 8; bases outside the gene matches: 8. CDR3 coding DNA: TGTGCCAGCAGCTCCCTTCGACTAGCGGGCCATGAGCAGTTCTTC. Amino acid sequence: CASSSLRLAGHEQFF.

A single count supports this clone. Other nucleotide sequences in the sample specify the same CDR3. V is TRBV11-2 and J is TRBJ2-3; 7 bases fit TRBD2. V was pared by 2 bases and J by 3 bases, with 11 bases of the junction left unmatched. This CDR3 is built from 17 residues. CDR1 is SGHAT and CDR2 is FQNNGV in the germline V gene. As DNA, the CDR3 is TGTGCCAGCAGCTTAAAGATTGGCGGGAGATCGACAGATACGCAGTATTTT. Its translation: CASSLKIGGRSTDTQYF.

The chain recombines TRBV5-1 with TRBJ1-1, with D unresolved. The germline V gene has CDR1 SGHRS and CDR2 YFSETQ. The CDR3 has 11 residues. V was pared by 7 bases and J by 5 bases, with 9 bases between. The CDR3, as DNA: TGCGCCAGCGGTCGGGGAACTGAAGCTTTCTTT. This codes for CASGRGTEAFF.

This clone was seen a single time. The CDR3 reads CASSQTTYSTDTQYF. The DNA for the CDR3 is TGCGCCAGCAGCCAAACGACTTACAGCACAGATACGCAGTATTTT. The V call is TRBV5-1, the J call TRBJ2-3; D unclear. The CDR3 has 15 residues. The germline gives CDR1 SGHRS, CDR2 YFSETQ. V dropped 4 bases and J dropped 0 bases, with 12 bases sitting between them.

The chain carries TRBV14 and TRBJ1-1; unclear D gene. V lost 5 bases to trimming and J lost 10 bases, with 23 bases between them. CDR1 is SGHDN and CDR2 is FVKESK in the germline V gene. The CDR3 is made up of 15 amino acids. CDR3 nucleotides: TGTGCCAGCAGCGGACTGGCAGGCCTTACTTCTGGAGCTTTCTTT. Its translation is CASSGLAGLTSGAFF.

This clone was detected once. V is TRBV7-2 and J is TRBJ2-5; 7 positions agree with TRBD2. CDR3 length: 14 amino acids. CDR1 and CDR2 from the germline V gene are SGHTA and FQGNSA. With V trimmed by 5 bases and J by 1 base, 4 bases remained unmatched. The CDR3 DNA sequence: TGTGCCAGCAGCCGGACTAGGATCCAAGAGACCCAGTACTTC. Translating gives CASSRTRIQETQYF. The full variable domain, with the rest looked up from reference TRBV7-2 and TRBJ2-5, is GAGVSQSPSNKVTEKGKDVELRCDPISGHTALYWYRQSLGQGLEFLIYFQGNSAPDKSGLPSDRFSAERTGGSVSTLTIQRTQQEDSAVYLCASSRTRIQETQYFGPGTRLLVL.

This clone was observed a handful of times. V gene TRBV7-3 combines with J gene TRBJ1-1, with 10 bases lining up with TRBD1. V lost 5 bases, J lost 3 bases, and 3 bases stayed unmatched. The CDR3 extends over 14 amino acids. Germline V lookup: CDR1 SGHTA, CDR2 FQGTGA. The CDR3 spells CASSLGQGHTEAFF. CDR3 in DNA: TGTGCCAGCAGCCTGGGACAGGGGCACACTGAAGCTTTCTTT.